The TCR beta chain under discussion was sequenced for a study of cytomegalovirus exposure and HLA in healthy donors. Study observations and caveats: Using the classifier, cytomegalovirus status was reportedly diagnosed with high specificity and sensitivity. In vitro data verified a few CMV-associated chains as specific for CMV antigens. According to a subsequent analysis, TCR clusters identified in the first cohort showed a tendency to co-occur across the roughly 130 validation repertoires. Rarity characterized most TCR sequences, yet some public TCRs appeared in many donors.

Regarding this clone: Antigen: not known.

This table comes from immunoSEQ multiplex PCR, and its TCRdb copy is limited to in-frame clones, with some not included. Among 80,000 or so clones, about 95% were seen once, and the ten largest hold around 0.69%. The specimen sequenced was PBMCs. This TCR was recovered from a young woman in good health and CMV-seronegative.

The CDR3 coding sequence is TGTGCCAGCAGTTCTACAGGGGGCGAGCAGTACTTC. Translated: CASSSTGGEQYF. The chain is built from TRBV27 and TRBJ2-7, with TRBD1 matching over 8 bases. This CDR3 spans 12 amino acids. The ends lost 4 bases at V and 6 bases at J; junction bases unmatched: 2. Germline V gives CDR1 MNHEY, CDR2 SMNVEV (reference sequence).